This T cell receptor beta chain was profiled in a study of cytomegalovirus exposure and HLA in healthy donors. Overall study context: Among the approximately 420 donors who were genotyped, 81% fell in the genetic ancestry cluster that is associated with self-reported Caucasian donors.

Germline V gives CDR1 MNHEY, CDR2 SVGAGI. Between the trimmed V and J ends, which lost 7 bases and 4 bases, there was a span of 14 bases. The CDR3 runs to 14 residues. The PCR was carried out with 60 Vbeta primers and 13 Jbeta primers. Only in-frame clones appear in the TCRdb table, and some are missing; sequencing was by immunoSEQ multiplex PCR. The data show about 220,000 clones, with over 60% seen just once and 1.5% to 2% held by the top ten. This sequence was found in a male donor in good health and CMV-seronegative. Source material: PBMCs. The chain employs TRBV6-5 and TRBJ1-5, with D unclear. The CDR3 DNA is TGTGCCAGCATTTCTCGGAGGGCAAATCAGCCCCAGCATTTT. Protein product: CASISRRANQPQHF.